One and the same sample provided the 15 T cell receptor beta chains below, sequenced in a study of T cell repertoires in cytomegalovirus infection. TCRdb analysed the reads with MiXCR anew, one entry per CDR3 protein. The sample carries about 600,000 distinct CDR3 sequences, approximately 24% recorded once. The sequenced material came from CD8+ T cells from PBMCs. The receptors shown here come from a human donor in good health (CMV status not recorded). Some clones in this sample may be carry-over from other donors' samples.

Regarding this clonotype: Germline and junction disagree at one end, which may indicate a read error. The chain uses TRBV7-2 and TRBJ1-5; possible D gene TRBD1, 6 bases. The CDR3 runs to 16 residues. Germline CDR1 reads SGHTA; CDR2 reads FQGNSA. The CDR3 here is CASSSGHDDSNQSQHF. CDR3 in DNA: TGTGCCAGCAGCTCGGGACACGATGACAGCAATCAGTCCCAGCATTTT.

This chain links TRBV25-1 with TRBJ1-1, with D possibly being TRBD1 (6 bases). Germline CDR1 is MGHDK and CDR2 is SYGVNS. The V end was cut by 4 bases, the J end by 4 bases, with 16 bases between. The CDR3 extends over 15 amino acids. CDR3 in DNA: TGTGCCAGCAGTGGCAGGGGCGAGGAGGGCACTGAAGCTTTCTTT. This translates into CASSGRGEEGTEAFF. The variable domain in full, completed from reference TRBV25-1 and TRBJ1-1, reads EADIYQTPRYLVIGTGKKITLECSQTMGHDKMYWYQQDPGMELHLIHYSYGVNSTEKGDLSSESTVSRIRTEHFPLTLESARPSHTSQYLCASSGRGEEGTEAFFGQGTRLTVV.

The chain combines TRBV20-1 with TRBJ1-2; D might be TRBD1 (6 bases). Per the germline V gene, CDR1 is DFQATT and CDR2 is SNEGSKA (reference sequence). The CDR3 runs to 16 residues. V was pared by 0 bases and J by 2 bases, with 16 bases between. DNA for the CDR3: TGCAGTGCTAGAGACGACAGGAGGGGTTGGAACTATGGCTACACCTTC. This codes for CSARDDRRGWNYGYTF.

With regard to this clonotype: A much more abundant neighbour one base away suggests this may be a read error. V usage is TRBV24-1 and J usage is TRBJ2-1; TRBD1 matches 7 bases. The V gene end was trimmed by 4 bases and the J gene end by 6 bases; junction bases not matched to a gene: 5. The CDR3 totals 14 residues. Germline values: CDR1 KGHDR, CDR2 SFDVKD. CDR3 DNA: TGTGCCACCAGTGACGGGACAGTCGGCAATGAGCAGTTCTTC. This encodes CATSDGTVGNEQFF.

This clonotype was recorded a few times. The chain uses TRBV7-6 and TRBJ2-7; TRBD1 matches 7 bases. This CDR3 region has 16 residues. The V segment lost 5 bases and the J segment 0 bases; nucleotides outside the gene matches: 10. Germline-derived CDR1 and CDR2 are SGHVS and FNYEAQ. CDR3 DNA: TGTGCCAGCAGCCCAGGCCGACAGGGATACTCCTACGAGCAGTACTTC. Translated: CASSPGRQGYSYEQYF.

The chain is built from TRBV7-9 and TRBJ1-2, with D possibly being TRBD1 (6 bases). The CDR3 contains 16 residues. Germline V CDR1 and CDR2: SEHNR, FQNEAQ (reference sequence). V was shortened by 7 bases and J by 2 bases, with 20 bases between the two germline ends. CDR3 loop: CASTYRESFQNYGYTF. CDR3 in DNA: TGTGCCAGCACCTACAGGGAATCCTTCCAGAACTATGGCTACACCTTC. The entire variable domain, with the rest obtained from reference TRBV7-9 and TRBJ1-2, is as follows: DTGVSQNPRHKITKRGQNVTFRCDPISEHNRLYWYRQTLGQGPEFLTYFQNEAQLEKSRLLSDRFSAERPKGSFSTLEIQRTEQGDSAMYLCASTYRESFQNYGYTFGSGTRLTVV.

The gene calls are TRBV4-1 and TRBJ2-5, with D possibly being TRBD1 (6 bases). Trimming removed 2 bases from V and 14 bases from J, with 18 bases in between. The CDR3 runs 13 residues. Germline V gene lookup returns CDR1 MGHRA and CDR2 YSYEKL. CDR3 in amino acids: CASSQTPGQAAYF. CDR3 nucleotides: TGCGCCAGCAGCCAAACCCCGGGACAAGCCGCCTACTTC.

This rearrangement joins TRBV27 to TRBJ2-3, with 10 bases matching TRBD1. Germline V gives CDR1 MNHEY, CDR2 SMNVEV (reference sequence). After removal of 3 bases from V and 7 bases from J, the junction contained 16 bases not matched to a gene. CDR3 size: 18 residues. The CDR3 spells CASSFDRGLLISQHTQYF. CDR3 coding DNA: TGTGCCAGCAGTTTTGACAGGGGGCTCTTGATATCACAGCATACGCAGTATTTT.

This clonotype has just a few counts. The germline gene is not matched at one end of the junction; a read error may be the cause. The CDR3 DNA reads TGTGCTAGCAGCTTAGACAACACCGGCCGCCGCTCCTACGAGCAGTACTTC. It is translated as CASSLDNTGRRSYEQYF. The chain has TRBV7-7 and TRBJ2-7; no reliable D call. The CDR3 covers 17 residues. CDR1 is SSHAT, CDR2 FNYEAQ, per germline (reference sequence).

There are a few counts of this clonotype. The chain combines TRBV6-2 or TRBV6-3 with TRBJ2-5; 8 positions match TRBD1. Germline V gene lookup returns CDR1 MNHEY and CDR2 SVGEGT. The CDR3 is 15 residues long. With 5 bases clipped from V and 5 bases from J, the junction kept 10 bases outside the gene matches. The CDR3 region is CASSRTRGQGETQYF. The CDR3 DNA sequence: TGTGCCAGCAGTCGTACTCGAGGACAGGGTGAGACCCAGTACTTC.

This clonotype was recorded at least ten times. This rearrangement joins TRBV28 to TRBJ2-7; 7 nucleotides match TRBD1. The CDR3 runs 15 residues. CDR1 and CDR2 (germline): MDHEN, SYDVKM. With 4 bases clipped from V and 0 bases from J, the junction kept 6 bases outside the gene matches. The CDR3 region has the DNA TGTGCCAGCAGTTGGGACAGAGAGACCTCCTACGAGCAGTACGTC. It yields the protein CASSWDRETSYEQYV.

The table lists this clonotype with a few counts. This chain links TRBV5-8 with TRBJ1-2; D gene unclear. The V gene's germline CDR1 is SGHTS and CDR2 YDEGEE. V shed 2 bases and J shed 2 bases, with 16 bases lying between them. The CDR3 runs to 16 residues. CDR3 sequence reads: CASSFSALGGNYGYTF. CDR3 nucleotide sequence: TGTGCCAGCAGCTTTTCGGCGCTTGGAGGCAACTATGGCTACACCTTC. Full variable domain (remainder filled in from reference TRBV5-8 and TRBJ1-2): EAGVTQSPTHLIKTRGQQATLRCSPISGHTSVYWYQQALGLGLQFLLWYDEGEERNRGNFPPRFSGRQFPNYSSELNVNALELEDSALYLCASSFSALGGNYGYTFGSGTRLTVV.

The CDR3 region has the DNA TGTGCCAGCAGCCGTTCAGGGGAGGCGTACGAGCAGTACGTC. Its translation is CASSRSGEAYEQYV. The chain joins TRBV14 to TRBJ2-7, with D possibly being TRBD1 or TRBD2 (6 bases each). Trimming removed 4 bases at V and 4 bases at J, with 14 bases between. This CDR3 comprises 14 residues. The germline CDR1 and CDR2 sequences are SGHDN and FVKESK.

This clonotype has only a few counts. The chain links TRBV6-6 to TRBJ2-1; 11 nucleotides line up with TRBD2. Germline trimming cut 5 bases from V and 4 bases from J; bases unmatched to any gene: 4. The CDR3 runs 15 residues. From germline, CDR1 is MNHNY and CDR2 SVGAGI (reference sequence). The CDR3 loop is CASSDRLAGYNEQFF. The CDR3 bases are TGTGCCAGCAGTGACCGACTAGCGGGATACAATGAGCAGTTCTTC.

The chain recombines TRBV7-6 with TRBJ2-1; TRBD1 is a possible D gene (6 bases). The CDR3 loop spans 16 amino acids. The V gene's germline CDR1 is SGHVS and CDR2 FNYEAQ. V was trimmed by 5 bases and J by 9 bases, leaving 23 bases between them. In DNA form, the CDR3 reads TGTGCCAGCAGCAATGAACAGGGACCTCTCGGGATTGAGCAGTTCTTC. This sequence encodes CASSNEQGPLGIEQFF.